This T cell receptor (beta chain) was observed in a study of shared clonotypes between healthy human individuals. V lost 0 bases and J 6 bases, leaving 9 bases between the germline ends. The germline V gene has CDR1 SGHNT and CDR2 YYREEE (reference sequence). This CDR3 has 13 amino acids. Concerning this clone: Antigen: not known.

Whole-study findings and limits: Rarefaction demonstrated incomplete sorted-subset sequencing despite large depth.

Measured with immunoSEQ multiplex PCR; TCRdb has only the in-frame clones, and not every one. The sample consists of 1,400,000 or so clones, approximately 98.5% of them appearing once. The sequence came from a man aged 30-40 years in good health. Sequences were obtained from naive CD4+ T cells sorted from blood. The subset was: CD45RA+ positively selected. The J gene is TRBJ1-1, the V gene TRBV5-4; D might be TRBD1 (5 bases). DNA of the CDR3: TGTGCCAGCAGCTTGGCCGGGGGACCTGAAGCTTTCTTT. It translates to CASSLAGGPEAFF.